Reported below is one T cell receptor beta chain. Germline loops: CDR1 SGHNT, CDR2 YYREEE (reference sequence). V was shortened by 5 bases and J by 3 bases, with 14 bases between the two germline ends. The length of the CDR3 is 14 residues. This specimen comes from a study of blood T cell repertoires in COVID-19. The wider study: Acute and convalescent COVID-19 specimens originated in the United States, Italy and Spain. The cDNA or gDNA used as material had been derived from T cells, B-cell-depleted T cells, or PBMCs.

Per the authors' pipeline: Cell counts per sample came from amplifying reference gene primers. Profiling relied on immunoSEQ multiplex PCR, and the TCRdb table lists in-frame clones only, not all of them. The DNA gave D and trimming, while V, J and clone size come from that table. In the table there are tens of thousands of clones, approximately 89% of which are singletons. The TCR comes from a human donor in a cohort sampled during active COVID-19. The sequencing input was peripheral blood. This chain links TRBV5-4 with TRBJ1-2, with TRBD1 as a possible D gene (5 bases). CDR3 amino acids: CASSFDWGDYGYTF. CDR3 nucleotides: TGTGCCAGCAGTTTCGACTGGGGGGACTATGGCTACACCTTC.